By its share, the clone carrying this T cell receptor (beta chain) is medium-sized. This entry belongs to a study of radiotherapy plus CTLA-4 blockade in lung cancer. The method was immunoSEQ multiplex PCR; TCRdb's version includes in-frame clones alone and lacks a portion of them. The repertoire consists of 25,000 to 35,000 clones, with about 79% occurring once and the leading ten covering over 15%. From germline, CDR1 is MGHRA and CDR2 YSYEKL. The trim removed 2 bases at V and 4 bases at J, leaving 4 bases unmatched. The CDR3 length is 14 residues. The receptor's source is a human donor with non-small cell lung cancer that progressed on radiotherapy plus ipilimumab. The sample here was peripheral blood, taken from a patient treated with radiotherapy plus ipilimumab. V is TRBV4-1 and J is TRBJ1-1; 7 nucleotides align to TRBD1. CDR3 loop: CASSQWTGPTEAFF. In DNA form, the CDR3 reads TGCGCCAGCAGCCAATGGACAGGACCCACTGAAGCTTTCTTT.